This TCR beta chain derives from a study of blood T cell repertoires in COVID-19. On the study more broadly: PBMCs, B-cell-depleted T cells, or T cells were the source of the cDNA or gDNA that made up the material.

With regard to this clone: At the DNA level, this CDR3 is encoded by other sequences in the same sample as well.

Donors were grouped by their self-reported clinical history. Symptom resolution, clearance, or two negative PCRs marked donors in Cohort 3 as recovered. The V end was cut by 4 bases, the J end by 8 bases, with 15 bases between. The germline V gene encodes CDR1 SGHRS and CDR2 YFSETQ. This CDR3 region has 13 residues. In the study's own analysis: Amplifying reference gene primers gave estimates of nucleated cell counts. Method: immunoSEQ multiplex PCR; TCRdb's copy keeps in-frame clones and lacks some. V and J calls and clone size are given by that table; D and trimming were obtained from the DNA. Here the sample spans under 300,000 clones, nearly 90% being singletons.

This clonotype was obtained from a woman in her fifties or sixties who had recovered from COVID-19. The genes are TRBV5-1 and TRBJ1-2, with D tentatively TRBD1 (5 bases). The sample taken for sequencing was PBMCs or T cells enriched from blood (not recorded which). In DNA, the CDR3 is TGCGCCAGCAGCCTGGAGGGCAGGGTCGGCTACACCTTC. Encoded protein: CASSLEGRVGYTF.